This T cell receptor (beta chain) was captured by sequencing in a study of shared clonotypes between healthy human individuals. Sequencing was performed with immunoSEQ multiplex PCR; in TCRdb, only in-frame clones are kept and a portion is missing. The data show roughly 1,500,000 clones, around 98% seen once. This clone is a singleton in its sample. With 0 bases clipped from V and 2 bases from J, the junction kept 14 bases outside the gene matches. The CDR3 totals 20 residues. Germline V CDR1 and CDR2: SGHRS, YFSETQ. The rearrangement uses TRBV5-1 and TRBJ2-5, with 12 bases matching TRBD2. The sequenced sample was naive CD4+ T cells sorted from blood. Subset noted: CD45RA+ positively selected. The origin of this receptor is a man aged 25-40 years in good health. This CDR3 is CASSLAVRGLAGLEQETQYF. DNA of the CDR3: TGCGCCAGCAGCTTGGCCGTTAGAGGACTAGCGGGACTCGAGCAAGAGACCCAGTACTTC.